These 7 T cell receptor beta chains originate from one sample sequenced in a study of graft-versus-host responses after intestinal transplantation. Antigens for these TCRs are unknown. Profiling relied on immunoSEQ multiplex PCR, and the TCRdb table lists in-frame clones only, not all of them. Among around 84,000 clones listed, around 83% were seen once. Material: unstimulated CD8+ T cells sorted from spleen or lymph node cells, obtained before intestinal transplant. The receptors originated from a human donor who received an intestinal transplant.

The chain recombines TRBV4-1 with TRBJ2-3, with TRBD2 matching over 10 bases. The CDR3 has 16 residues. Germline V gene sequence: CDR1 MGHRA, CDR2 YSYEKL. After removal of 5 bases from V and 4 bases from J, the junction contained 9 bases not matched to a gene. CDR3 region: CASSSLAGLPPDTQYF. The CDR3 bases are TGCGCCAGCAGCTCACTAGCGGGACTGCCCCCAGATACGCAGTATTTT.

The rearrangement links TRBV2 to TRBJ2-7, with D possibly TRBD2 on 5 matching bases. Germline V gene lookup returns CDR1 SNHLY and CDR2 FYNNEI. The CDR3 length is 15 residues. V was pared by 2 bases and J by 5 bases, with 16 bases between. The CDR3 nucleotides are TGTGCCAGCAGTGAATTGCCGCTCCTAGCTAACGAGCAGTACTTC. It codes for CASSELPLLANEQYF.

This sequence joins TRBV30 and TRBJ2-2, with 7 bases fitting TRBD2. CDR3 length: 14 amino acids. Unmatched junction bases numbered 7, after V lost 6 bases and J lost 3 bases. Germline CDR1 and CDR2: GTSNPN and SVGIG (reference sequence). The DNA for the CDR3 is TGTGCCTGTACCGGGACTACATACACCGGGGAGCTGTTTTTT. Protein: CACTGTTYTGELFF.

CDR3 in amino acids: CASSRPALYGGYTF. As DNA, the CDR3 is TGTGCCAGCAGTCGTCCCGCCCTATACGGTGGCTACACCTTC. The rearrangement links TRBV28 to TRBJ1-2, with D hard to call. The CDR3 has 14 residues. Trimming left V 5 bases short and J 7 bases short, with 17 bases between. Per the germline V gene, CDR1 is MDHEN and CDR2 is SYDVKM.

V and J are TRBV5-1 and TRBJ2-1; 10 bases are a match to TRBD2. The J segment lost 4 bases and the V segment lost 2 bases, leaving 27 bases of the junction unmatched. The CDR3 covers 23 residues. CDR1 SGHRS and CDR2 YFSETQ come from the germline V gene. CDR3 in DNA: TGCGCCAGCAGCTTCTACGTCCCCTCCTACCTAGGGACTAGCGCAAGACCTTACAATGAGCAGTTCTTC. Translation: CASSFYVPSYLGTSARPYNEQFF.

The V gene is TRBV29-1, the J gene TRBJ2-1; TRBD1 matches at 9 bases. The germline CDR1 and CDR2 sequences are SQVTM and ANQGSEA. After removal of 0 bases from V and 6 bases from J, the junction contained 3 bases not matched to a gene. The CDR3 loop spans 14 amino acids. The CDR3 region has the DNA TGCAGCGTTGAAGATGGGGGACAGGGCAATGAGCAGTTCTTC. Its protein is CSVEDGGQGNEQFF.

The chain joins TRBV30 to TRBJ2-1; TRBD2 matches 10 bases. V trimming: 4 bases; J trimming: 8 bases; junction bases outside the gene matches: 8. The CDR3 runs 14 residues. Per the germline V gene, CDR1 is GTSNPN and CDR2 is SVGIG (reference sequence). CDR3 loop: CAWNAGLASDEQFF. In DNA form, the CDR3 reads TGTGCCTGGAACGCGGGACTAGCGTCCGATGAGCAGTTCTTC.